Sequencing of this T cell receptor beta chain was carried out in a study of blood T cell repertoires in COVID-19. As for the study in general: In each case, the material was cDNA or gDNA derived from T cells, B-cell-depleted T cells, or PBMCs.

V shed 10 bases and J 10 bases; nucleotides not matched to a gene: 13. Germline V gene data show CDR1 as MNHNY and CDR2 as SVGAGI (reference sequence). This CDR3 is 15 amino acids long. This clone showed up just a few times. Authors' processing steps: The assay estimated nucleated cells by amplifying reference gene primers. Generated by immunoSEQ multiplex PCR, the TCRdb table keeps only in-frame clones and is missing some. The V and J calls and the clone size are those of that table, but D and trimming were determined from the DNA. Of 95,000 to 150,000 clones detected, around 80% appear once; the ten largest clones hold about 39%.

The rearrangement uses TRBV6-6 and TRBJ1-6, with TRBD1 identical over 10 bases. The sequence was collected from a man aged 40-49 years with active or convalescent COVID-19. The specimen was peripheral blood. This CDR3 is CATGDRGPGRSPLHF. The CDR3 coding sequence is TGTGCCACCGGGGACAGGGGCCCAGGACGATCACCCCTCCACTTT.